This T cell receptor beta chain originates from a study of a mutant IDH1 vaccine in newly diagnosed glioma. Time point: week 47, end of study. Every vaccination contained 300 ug of the mutant IDH1 20-mer peptide and was paired with topical imiquimod. TCRdb's copy holds only in-frame clones and misses some; the assay was immunoSEQ multiplex PCR. The sample shows roughly 25,000 clones, roughly 82% of them seen only once. To note about this clone: Its antigen remains unidentified.

This sequence originates from a man aged 35 to 55 with glioma. Some clones in this sample may be carry-over from other donors' samples. Sequenced material: PBMCs, taken from a glioma patient whose treatment included an IDH1 peptide vaccine.

Written as DNA, the CDR3 is TGTGCCAGCAGCCCGACAGGGGTAGAGCAGTACTTC. Amino acids: CASSPTGVEQYF. The V and J genes are TRBV5-4 and TRBJ2-7; 8 nucleotides match TRBD1. This CDR3 is 12 amino acids long. Germline CDR1 is SGHNT and CDR2 is YYREEE (reference sequence). Trimming at V came to 4 bases and at J to 7 bases, leaving 4 bases not matched to a gene.